This paragraph reports one T cell receptor beta chain. Its antigen is not known. This sample was taken from a study of identifying expanded T cells in peripheral blood. General study points: Variance in clone template counts between roughly two-week samples significantly increased with total template count across all healthy donors. Technical replicates showed around 1.2 changed clones; approximately 2 weeks roughly 18; four weeks 19.

CDR1 and CDR2 (germline): SGHKS, YYEKEE (reference sequence). The CDR3 loop spans 15 amino acids. The ends lost 5 bases at V and 5 bases at J; junction bases unmatched: 11. TCRdb's table, derived via immunoSEQ multiplex PCR, lists solely in-frame clones and lacks some. The data hold 120,000 or so clones, with roughly 84% observed a single time. Healthy donors had no documented immune events, such as infections, while sampled. The V call is TRBV5-5, the J call TRBJ1-1; TRBD1 agrees at 8 bases. The TCR originated in a person aged 18-69 years in good health. The specimen sequenced was blood. The CDR3 region is CASRLSQGALTEAFF. The CDR3 bases are TGTGCCAGCAGACTTTCTCAGGGGGCGCTTACTGAAGCTTTCTTT.